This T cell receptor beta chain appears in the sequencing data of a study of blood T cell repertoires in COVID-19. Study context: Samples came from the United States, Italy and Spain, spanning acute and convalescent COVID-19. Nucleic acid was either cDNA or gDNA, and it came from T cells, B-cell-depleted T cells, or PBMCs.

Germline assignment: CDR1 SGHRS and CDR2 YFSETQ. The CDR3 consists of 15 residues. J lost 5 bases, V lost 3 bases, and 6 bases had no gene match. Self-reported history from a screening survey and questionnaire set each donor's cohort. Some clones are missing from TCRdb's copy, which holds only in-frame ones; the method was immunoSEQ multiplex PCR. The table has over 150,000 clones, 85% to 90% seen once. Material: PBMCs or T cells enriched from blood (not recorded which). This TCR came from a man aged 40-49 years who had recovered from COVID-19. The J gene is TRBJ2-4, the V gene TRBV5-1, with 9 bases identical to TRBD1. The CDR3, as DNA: TGCGCCAGCAGCTACCGTACAGGGGGCGAAAACATTCAGTACTTC. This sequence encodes CASSYRTGGENIQYF.